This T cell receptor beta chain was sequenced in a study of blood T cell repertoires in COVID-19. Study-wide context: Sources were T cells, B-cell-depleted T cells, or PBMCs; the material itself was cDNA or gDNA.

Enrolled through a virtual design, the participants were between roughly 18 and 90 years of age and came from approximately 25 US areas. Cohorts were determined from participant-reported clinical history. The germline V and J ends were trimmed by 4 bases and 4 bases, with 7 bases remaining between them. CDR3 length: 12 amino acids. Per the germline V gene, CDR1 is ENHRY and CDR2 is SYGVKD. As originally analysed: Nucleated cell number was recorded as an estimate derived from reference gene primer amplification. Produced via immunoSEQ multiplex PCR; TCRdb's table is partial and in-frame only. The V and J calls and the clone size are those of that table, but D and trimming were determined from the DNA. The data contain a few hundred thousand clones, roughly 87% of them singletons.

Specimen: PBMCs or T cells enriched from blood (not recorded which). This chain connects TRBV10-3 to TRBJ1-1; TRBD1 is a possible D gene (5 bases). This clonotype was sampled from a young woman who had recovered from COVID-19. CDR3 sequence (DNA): TGTGCCATCAGTGCCGGGGGCACTGAAGCTTTCTTT. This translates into CAISAGGTEAFF.